This T cell receptor beta chain was sequenced during a study of blood T cell repertoires in COVID-19. Whole-study context: Both acute and convalescent COVID-19 samples were obtained from the United States, Italy and Spain. PBMCs, B-cell-depleted T cells, or T cells were the source of the cDNA or gDNA that made up the material.

Everyone who took part was 18 to 89 years old, and they came from about two dozen US areas. In the original analysis: Reference gene primer amplification gave estimated nucleated cell counts. Only in-frame clones appear in the TCRdb table, and some are missing; sequencing was by immunoSEQ multiplex PCR. Clonal size and the V and J genes are those of that table, whereas D and trimming came from the DNA. In the table there are under 450,000 clones, 80% to 95% of which are singletons. CDR3 size: 15 residues. Germline CDR1 SGHRS, CDR2 YFSETQ. V dropped 4 bases and J dropped 4; count of bases not matched to a gene: 8.

The rearrangement links TRBV5-1 to TRBJ2-3; 8 bases align to TRBD1. The sequence was collected from a woman in her thirties or forties who had been exposed to COVID-19. Sequenced input: PBMCs or T cells enriched from blood (not recorded which). The CDR3 region is CASSIGTGRADTQYF. Here the CDR3 DNA reads TGCGCCAGCAGCATAGGGACAGGTCGTGCAGATACGCAGTATTTT.